Listed below are T cell receptor beta chains from one sample, sequenced in a study of blood T cell repertoires in COVID-19. This table comes from immunoSEQ multiplex PCR, and its TCRdb copy is limited to in-frame clones, with some not included. The sample carries about 120,000 clones, about 86% recorded once. The sequenced material came from peripheral blood. Receptors were obtained from a woman aged 50 to 60 with acute or convalescent COVID-19. CDR3s include the opening cysteine and the closing phenylalanine or tryptophan. Fields, in order: D gene, V gene, J gene, clone size, CDR3 protein, CDR3 DNA. The D gene is left open where the match is weak. The size entry is marked missing in some rows and otherwise reads once, few, many or a size class.

.	TRBV5-1	TRBJ1-1	.	CASSKDIKNTEAFF	TGCGCCAGCAGCAAGGACATAAAGAACACTGAAGCTTTCTTT
.	TRBV15	TRBJ1-2	.	CATSSPGGDGYTF	TGTGCCACCAGCAGCCCGGGGGGCGACGGCTACACCTTC
TRBD1	TRBV3-1/TRBV3-2	TRBJ2-3	.	CASSRAGGAWDTQYF	TGTGCCAGCAGCCGAGCAGGGGGCGCATGGGATACGCAGTATTTT
.	TRBV4-2	TRBJ1-1	.	CASSQDWKRGGTEAFF	TGTGCCAGCAGCCAAGATTGGAAGCGGGGGGGGACTGAAGCTTTCTTT
TRBD2	TRBV10-3	TRBJ2-2	.	CASSSGLAGGDTGELFF	TGTGCCAGTTCCTCGGGACTAGCGGGAGGGGACACCGGGGAGCTGTTTTTT
.	TRBV5-1	TRBJ1-4	.	CASSMGLRATNEKLFF	TGCGCCAGCAGCATGGGACTGAGAGCAACTAATGAAAAACTGTTTTTT
.	TRBV7-9	TRBJ2-7	.	CASSLDGRGYEQYF	TGTGCCAGCAGCTTAGACGGCAGGGGATACGAGCAGTACTTC
TRBD1	TRBV27	TRBJ1-1	.	CASSLYGAQGVFDAAFF	TGTGCCAGCAGTTTATATGGGGCCCAGGGGGTTTTTGACGCAGCTTTCTTT
.	TRBV27	TRBJ1-5	.	CASRGQSSPQHF	TGTGCCAGCAGAGGACAGAGCTCACCCCAGCATTTT
.	TRBV29-1	TRBJ2-5	.	CSAPGPGHETQYF	TGCAGCGCCCCTGGGCCAGGCCACGAGACCCAGTACTTC
TRBD2	TRBV14	TRBJ2-1	.	CASSLGPSGISYNEQFF	TGTGCCAGCAGCTTGGGGCCTAGCGGAATCTCCTACAATGAGCAGTTCTTC
TRBD1	TRBV5-4	TRBJ2-5	.	CASSPGQGSAETQYF	TGTGCCAGCAGCCCCGGACAGGGGTCGGCAGAGACCCAGTACTTC
.	TRBV6-5	TRBJ2-6	.	CASKVQPEGANVLTF	TGTGCCAGCAAAGTACAGCCCGAGGGGGCCAACGTCCTGACTTTC
TRBD1	TRBV9	TRBJ1-2	.	CASSEITGVGYTF	TGTGCCAGCAGCGAGATTACAGGGGTTGGCTACACCTTC
TRBD1	TRBV2	TRBJ2-1	once	CASSLGQGAHNEQFF	TGTGCCAGCAGCCTTGGACAGGGGGCTCACAATGAGCAGTTCTTC
TRBD2	TRBV24-1	TRBJ2-3	.	CATSDSRGGGADTQYF	TGTGCCACCAGTGACTCGCGGGGGGGCGGGGCAGATACGCAGTATTTT
.	TRBV6-5	TRBJ1-5	.	CASSSRSGSQHF	TGTGCCAGCAGTTCGAGATCGGGGTCCCAGCATTTT
.	TRBV3-1/TRBV3-2	TRBJ2-5	.	CASSQPRETQYF	TGTGCCAGCAGCCAGCCTAGAGAGACCCAGTACTTC
TRBD2	TRBV30	TRBJ2-3	.	CAWSAGLAASSTDTQYF	TGTGCCTGGAGCGCGGGACTAGCGGCCTCTAGCACAGATACGCAGTATTTT
TRBD2	TRBV7-3	TRBJ2-2	many	CASSLALAVRAGELFF	TGTGCCAGCAGCCTCGCCCTAGCGGTGCGCGCCGGGGAGCTGTTTTTT
TRBD2	TRBV14	TRBJ2-1	.	CASSQYTSGGLGDEQFF	TGTGCCAGCAGCCAATATACTAGCGGGGGCTTAGGGGATGAGCAGTTCTTC
TRBD1	TRBV5-8	TRBJ2-3	.	CASSWGTGGTDTQYF	TGTGCCAGCAGCTGGGGGACAGGGGGCACAGATACGCAGTATTTT
TRBD1	TRBV5-1	TRBJ1-3	few	CASSSGQGEHTIYF	TGCGCCAGCAGCTCCGGACAGGGGGAACACACCATATATTTT
.	TRBV5-1	TRBJ1-1	.	CASSFDSGNTEAFF	TGCGCCAGCAGCTTCGACAGTGGGAACACTGAAGCTTTCTTT
TRBD2	TRBV2	TRBJ2-7	.	CASTVWTSLSEQYF	TGTGCCAGCACCGTTTGGACTAGCCTCTCCGAGCAGTACTTC
TRBD1	TRBV6-2/TRBV6-3	TRBJ1-5	.	CASSYYTGTGNQPQHF	TGTGCCAGCAGTTACTACACCGGGACAGGGAATCAGCCCCAGCATTTT
.	TRBV18	TRBJ1-6	.	CASSRQNSPLHF	TGTGCCAGCTCCCGACAGAATTCACCCCTCCACTTT
TRBD2	TRBV2	TRBJ2-1	.	CASMITSGGAPKQFF	TGTGCCAGCATGATTACTAGCGGGGGGGCTCCGAAGCAGTTCTTC
TRBD1	TRBV5-8	TRBJ2-2	.	CASSRGTGGGTGELFF	TGTGCCAGCAGCCGGGGGACAGGGGGCGGCACCGGGGAGCTGTTTTTT
.	TRBV5-1	TRBJ2-2	.	CASSFQTENTGELFF	TGCGCCAGCAGCTTTCAGACAGAAAACACCGGGGAGCTGTTTTTT
TRBD1	TRBV5-1	TRBJ2-2	.	CASGQGDTGELFF	TGCGCCAGTGGCCAGGGGGACACCGGGGAGCTGTTTTTT
.	TRBV27	TRBJ1-6	.	CASSLYPGSPLHF	TGTGCCAGCAGTTTATATCCGGGTTCACCCCTCCACTTT
.	TRBV4-1	TRBJ1-1	few	CASSQDRAGDSFF	TGCGCCAGCAGCCAAGATAGAGCCGGGGATTCATTCTTT
.	TRBV12-3/TRBV12-4	TRBJ1-1	.	CASSSPAGGLTFF	TGTGCCAGCAGTTCCCCGGCCGGGGGGTTGACTTTCTTT
TRBD1	TRBV7-9	TRBJ1-2	.	CASSLGGGGLYGYTF	TGTGCCAGCAGCTTAGGAGGGGGCGGTCTCTATGGCTACACCTTC
TRBD2	TRBV28	TRBJ2-7	.	CASSLPNPGTSATNSYEQYF	TGTGCCAGCAGTTTACCGAACCCGGGGACTAGCGCGACGAACTCCTACGAGCAGTACTTC
TRBD1	TRBV5-8	TRBJ1-6	.	CASSFGQDSPLHF	TGTGCCAGCAGCTTCGGACAGGATTCACCCCTCCACTTT
TRBD2	TRBV10-3	TRBJ2-3	.	CAIGLAGTDTQYF	TGTGCCATCGGACTAGCGGGGACAGATACGCAGTATTTT
.	TRBV7-8	TRBJ2-1	.	CASSALILADNEQFF	TGTGCCAGCAGCGCCTTAATATTAGCTGACAATGAGCAGTTCTTC
.	TRBV6-5	TRBJ1-3	few	CASAFQSSSGNTIYF	TGTGCCAGCGCTTTCCAATCGAGCTCTGGAAACACCATATATTTT
.	TRBV9	TRBJ1-4	.	CASSVAPRTNEKLFF	TGTGCCAGCAGCGTAGCCCCAAGGACAAATGAAAAACTGTTTTTT
.	TRBV6-5	TRBJ1-3	.	CASRETVLGNTIYF	TGTGCCAGCAGGGAGACAGTATTAGGAAACACCATATATTTT
.	TRBV4-1	TRBJ1-2	.	CASSQTRIQPGHSYGYTF	TGCGCCAGCAGCCAAACAAGAATTCAACCGGGACATTCCTATGGCTACACCTTC
.	TRBV29-1	TRBJ1-2	.	CSVDLGATDYGYTF	TGCAGCGTTGACCTGGGGGCGACGGACTATGGCTACACCTTC
.	TRBV7-2	TRBJ1-5	.	CASSLVSAGPQHF	TGTGCCAGCAGCTTAGTATCCGCGGGGCCCCAGCATTTT
TRBD2	TRBV7-2	TRBJ2-1	.	CASSLRNMRTSGRVEQFF	TGTGCCAGCAGCTTAAGAAATATGAGGACTAGCGGGAGGGTTGAGCAGTTCTTC
.	TRBV2	TRBJ2-2	.	CASTGQTITGELFF	TGTGCCAGCACCGGTCAGACAATCACCGGGGAGCTGTTTTTT
.	TRBV18	TRBJ2-2	few	CASSPERPGELFF	TGTGCCAGCTCACCGGAGAGGCCCGGGGAGCTGTTTTTT
.	TRBV13	TRBJ1-1	.	CASSYRDSEAFF	TGTGCCAGCAGCTACCGGGACTCAGAAGCTTTCTTT